Listed below are T cell receptor beta chains from one sample, sequenced in a study of blood T cell repertoires in COVID-19. Method: immunoSEQ multiplex PCR; TCRdb's copy keeps in-frame clones and lacks some. Altogether 90,000 to 110,000 clones are present, roughly 80% being singletons, with the ten largest covering less than 20%. Sequencing input: peripheral blood. All receptors come from a woman aged 80 or over with acute or convalescent COVID-19. The CDR3 runs from the conserved cysteine through the conserved F or W. Fields, in order: V gene, D gene, J gene, clone size, CDR3 DNA, CDR3 protein. A D gene is named only where the DNA matches it firmly. Size is omitted from some rows. Given values are once, few, many or a class for expanded clones.

V gene: TRBV29-1; D gene: NA; J gene: TRBJ2-3; clone size: NA; CDR3 DNA: TGCAGCGCTGGGTCCGCCGAGGGTACGCAGTATTTT; CDR3 protein: CSAGSAEGTQYF
V gene: TRBV2; D gene: NA; J gene: TRBJ1-1; clone size: few; CDR3 DNA: TGTGCCAGCAGGGCTCGACAAAACACTGAAGCTTTCTTT; CDR3 protein: CASRARQNTEAFF
V gene: TRBV2; D gene: NA; J gene: TRBJ2-7; clone size: NA; CDR3 DNA: TGTGCCAGCAGTTTTGACAGATTCTACGAGCAGTACTTC; CDR3 protein: CASSFDRFYEQYF
V gene: TRBV28; D gene: TRBD1; J gene: TRBJ2-3; clone size: NA; CDR3 DNA: TGTGCCAGCAGTCAACAGGGGGCGTTCACAGATACGCAGTATTTT; CDR3 protein: CASSQQGAFTDTQYF
V gene: TRBV27; D gene: NA; J gene: TRBJ2-7; clone size: NA; CDR3 DNA: TGTGCCAGCAGCCCGCTTCGACGGGAGTTGGCCTACGAGCAGTACTTC; CDR3 protein: CASSPLRRELAYEQYF
V gene: TRBV10-3; D gene: TRBD2; J gene: TRBJ2-1; clone size: NA; CDR3 DNA: TGTGCCACCGGGACTAGCGGGAGTTTCTACAATGAGCAGTTCTTC; CDR3 protein: CATGTSGSFYNEQFF
V gene: TRBV25-1; D gene: TRBD1; J gene: TRBJ1-2; clone size: NA; CDR3 DNA: TGTGCCAGCAGTGGGGGGACAGCCTATGGCTACACCTTC; CDR3 protein: CASSGGTAYGYTF
V gene: TRBV24-1; D gene: TRBD1; J gene: TRBJ2-1; clone size: NA; CDR3 DNA: TGTGCCACGACAGGGAGCTCCTACAATGAGCAGTTCTTC; CDR3 protein: CATTGSSYNEQFF
V gene: TRBV28; D gene: TRBD1; J gene: TRBJ2-5; clone size: NA; CDR3 DNA: TGTGCCAGCAGTTTATCCCCGGGACAGTCACAAGAGACCCAGTACTTC; CDR3 protein: CASSLSPGQSQETQYF
V gene: TRBV7-2; D gene: TRBD1; J gene: TRBJ1-1; clone size: NA; CDR3 DNA: TGTGCCAGCAGCGGCCGACAGGGGCTAGTCGAAGCTTTCTTT; CDR3 protein: CASSGRQGLVEAFF
V gene: TRBV29-1; D gene: NA; J gene: TRBJ2-6; clone size: NA; CDR3 DNA: TGCAGCGTTGATACCAGCTCTGGGGCCAACGTCCTGACTTTC; CDR3 protein: CSVDTSSGANVLTF
V gene: TRBV5-1; D gene: NA; J gene: TRBJ2-3; clone size: NA; CDR3 DNA: TGCGCCAGCAGCCGGGACTCGATTAGCACAGATACGCAGTATTTT; CDR3 protein: CASSRDSISTDTQYF
V gene: TRBV6-2/TRBV6-3; D gene: TRBD1; J gene: TRBJ2-1; clone size: NA; CDR3 DNA: TGTGCCAGCAGTGACCCGCCGGGACAGAGCTACAATGAGCAGTTCTTC; CDR3 protein: CASSDPPGQSYNEQFF
V gene: TRBV2; D gene: TRBD1; J gene: TRBJ1-5; clone size: NA; CDR3 DNA: TGTGCCAGCACCTCACAGGGGCCTGGTCAGCCCCAGCATTTT; CDR3 protein: CASTSQGPGQPQHF
V gene: TRBV28; D gene: TRBD1; J gene: TRBJ1-1; clone size: NA; CDR3 DNA: TGTGCCTTGCTCCCGGGAGGGGGCTGGGGCACTGAAGCTTTCTTT; CDR3 protein: CALLPGGGWGTEAFF
V gene: TRBV5-1; D gene: TRBD1; J gene: TRBJ2-7; clone size: NA; CDR3 DNA: TGCGCCAGCAGCTTGGCGGGACAGGCGATCGACGAGCAGTACTTC; CDR3 protein: CASSLAGQAIDEQYF
V gene: TRBV11-2; D gene: NA; J gene: TRBJ2-6; clone size: NA; CDR3 DNA: TGTGCCAGCAGCCGCAGGGGTTCCAGGTATGGGGCCAACGTCCTGACTTTC; CDR3 protein: CASSRRGSRYGANVLTF
V gene: TRBV10-1; D gene: NA; J gene: TRBJ1-3; clone size: once; CDR3 DNA: TGCGCCAGCAGTGAATCGAACAGGCGAAACACCATATATTTT; CDR3 protein: CASSESNRRNTIYF
V gene: TRBV5-5; D gene: NA; J gene: TRBJ1-4; clone size: NA; CDR3 DNA: TGTGCCAGCAGCTTAAGGGGGAAGGGCACTAATGAAAAACTGTTTTTT; CDR3 protein: CASSLRGKGTNEKLFF
V gene: TRBV6-5; D gene: NA; J gene: TRBJ2-1; clone size: NA; CDR3 DNA: TGTGCCACCGGGGTGGCGGGGTCCTACAATGAGCAGTTCTTC; CDR3 protein: CATGVAGSYNEQFF
V gene: TRBV5-5; D gene: NA; J gene: TRBJ1-1; clone size: NA; CDR3 DNA: TGTGCCAGCAGCTTCGGGATGAACACTGAAGCTTTCTTT; CDR3 protein: CASSFGMNTEAFF
V gene: TRBV7-8; D gene: NA; J gene: TRBJ2-7; clone size: NA; CDR3 DNA: TGTGCCAGCAGCAAGACAGGAAACAGAGACTACGAGCAGTACTTC; CDR3 protein: CASSKTGNRDYEQYF
V gene: TRBV28; D gene: TRBD1; J gene: TRBJ2-5; clone size: NA; CDR3 DNA: TGTGCCAGCAGTGTACAACAGGGGGAAGAGACCCAGTACTTC; CDR3 protein: CASSVQQGEETQYF
V gene: TRBV4-2; D gene: TRBD2; J gene: TRBJ2-2; clone size: NA; CDR3 DNA: TGTGCCAGCAGCCCCTCGTGGACTAGCGGTTTCACCGGGGAGCTGTTTTTT; CDR3 protein: CASSPSWTSGFTGELFF
V gene: TRBV28; D gene: NA; J gene: TRBJ2-2; clone size: NA; CDR3 DNA: TGTGCCAGCAGAGGGCCAGGGGGGACCGGGGAGCTGTTTTTT; CDR3 protein: CASRGPGGTGELFF
V gene: TRBV5-1; D gene: TRBD1; J gene: TRBJ2-2; clone size: NA; CDR3 DNA: TGCGCCAGCAGCCGAGGACAGGGGGCCGAGCTGTTTTTT; CDR3 protein: CASSRGQGAELFF
V gene: TRBV30; D gene: NA; J gene: TRBJ2-2; clone size: NA; CDR3 DNA: TGTGCCTGGAGTGATCCGCGACAGCACACCGGGGAGCTGTTTTTT; CDR3 protein: CAWSDPRQHTGELFF
V gene: TRBV7-6; D gene: NA; J gene: TRBJ1-5; clone size: NA; CDR3 DNA: TGTGCCAGCAGCCAGAGGGGGGGAGGGAGCAATCAGCCCCAGCATTTT; CDR3 protein: CASSQRGGGSNQPQHF